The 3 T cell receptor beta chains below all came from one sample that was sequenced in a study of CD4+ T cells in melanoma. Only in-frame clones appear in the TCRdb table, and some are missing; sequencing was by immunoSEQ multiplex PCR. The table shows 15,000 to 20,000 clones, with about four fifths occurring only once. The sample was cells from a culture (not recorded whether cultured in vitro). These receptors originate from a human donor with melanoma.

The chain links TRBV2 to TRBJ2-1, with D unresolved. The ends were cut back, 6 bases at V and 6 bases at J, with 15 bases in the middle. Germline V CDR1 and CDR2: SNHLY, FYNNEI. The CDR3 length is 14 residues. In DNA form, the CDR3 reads TGTGCCAGCAGGGGGAATACAGAAGGCAATGAGCAGTTCTTC. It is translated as CASRGNTEGNEQFF.

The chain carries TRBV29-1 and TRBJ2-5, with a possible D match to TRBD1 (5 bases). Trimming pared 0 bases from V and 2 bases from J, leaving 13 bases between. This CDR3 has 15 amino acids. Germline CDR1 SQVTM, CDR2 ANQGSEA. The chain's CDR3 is CSVEDRRQRQETQYF. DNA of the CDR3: TGCAGCGTTGAAGATCGAAGACAGAGACAAGAGACCCAGTACTTC.

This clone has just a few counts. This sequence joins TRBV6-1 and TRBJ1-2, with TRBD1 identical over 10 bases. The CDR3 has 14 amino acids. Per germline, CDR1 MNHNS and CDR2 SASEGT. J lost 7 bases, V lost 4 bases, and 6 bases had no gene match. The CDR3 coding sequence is TGTGCCAGCAGTGGACAGGGGGCGTTGGGTGGCTACACCTTC. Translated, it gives CASSGQGALGGYTF.